This is a list of T cell receptor beta chains from one sample in a study of blood T cells in healthy people across ages. TCRdb fed the 5' RACE reads into MiXCR, producing one record per CDR3 protein. The sample carries approximately 580,000 distinct CDR3 sequences, about 24% recorded once. These data are also associated with another study on T cells of mothers and their children.

The sample consisted of blood. The origin of the receptors is a boy under 18 in good health. The CDR3 runs from the conserved cysteine through the conserved F or W. The D gene is left open where the match is weak. Not all rows give a size; the values are once, few, many and, for expanded clones, a class.

>many|.|15|TRBV6-6|TRBJ2-1
CASSYSRGTYNEQFF
TGTGCCAGCAGTTACTCGCGGGGTACTTACAATGAGCAGTTCTTC
>many|TRBD2|14|TRBV11-2|TRBJ2-1
CASSLTSGSNEQFF
TGTGCCAGCAGCCTGACTAGCGGGAGCAATGAGCAGTTCTTC
>few|TRBD2|15|TRBV29-1|TRBJ2-1
CSVLLAVHSYNEQFF
TGCAGCGTTCTGCTAGCGGTCCACTCCTACAATGAGCAGTTCTTC
>few|.|17|TRBV4-2|TRBJ2-4
CASSQDYGLMAKNIQYF
TGTGCCAGCAGCCAAGATTACGGCCTGATGGCCAAAAACATTCAGTACTTC
>few|TRBD2|17|TRBV7-2|TRBJ2-1
CASSFSGTSGTSSGQFF
TGTGCCAGCAGCTTCTCTGGGACTAGCGGGACTTCTTCTGGGCAGTTCTTC
>.|TRBD2|17|TRBV12-3/TRBV12-4|TRBJ2-1
CASSFRSGRASYNEQFF
TGTGCCAGCAGTTTTAGGAGCGGGAGGGCCTCGTACAATGAGCAGTTCTTC
>few|.|19|TRBV5-5|TRBJ1-1
CASSFPPSTDRYLNTEAFF
TGTGCCAGCAGCTTCCCCCCGTCTACCGACAGATACTTGAACACTGAAGCTTTCTTT
>.|TRBD2|17|TRBV20-1|TRBJ2-4
CSARRPAGAGSKNIQYF
TGCAGTGCCAGGCGGCCAGCGGGAGCGGGGTCCAAAAACATTCAGTACTTC
>few|.|17|TRBV11-2|TRBJ1-3
CASSARGFQSSGNTIYF
TGTGCCAGCAGCGCCCGGGGTTTCCAGTCCTCTGGAAACACCATATATTTT
>.|.|13|TRBV20-1|TRBJ2-7
CSARAGGAGEQYF
TGCAGTGCTAGAGCTGGGGGGGCGGGAGAGCAGTACTTC
>few|TRBD2|16|TRBV28|TRBJ2-1
CASSLRTSGSWDEQFF
TGTGCCAGCAGTTTAAGGACTAGCGGGAGTTGGGATGAGCAGTTCTTC
>.|.|12|TRBV20-1|TRBJ2-7
CSASQTSYEQYF
TGCAGTGCTAGTCAGACATCCTACGAGCAGTACTTC
>.|TRBD2|15|TRBV29-1|TRBJ2-1
CSVELAGRGNNEQFF
TGCAGCGTTGAATTGGCAGGGAGGGGTAACAATGAGCAGTTCTTC
>.|.|14|TRBV5-1|TRBJ1-4
CASSFRTTNEKLFF
TGCGCCAGCAGCTTCAGGACAACTAATGAAAAACTGTTTTTT
>.|.|14|TRBV19|TRBJ1-1
CASSLQGTATEAFF
TGTGCCAGTAGCCTACAGGGTACCGCCACTGAAGCTTTCTTT
>.|.|16|TRBV28|TRBJ1-6
CASSSPGHSNNSPLHF
TGTGCCAGCAGTTCCCCGGGACACTCGAATAATTCACCCCTCCACTTT
>few|TRBD2|15|TRBV28|TRBJ2-7
CASSIGTSGAYEQYF
TGTGCCAGCTCAATCGGGACTAGCGGGGCCTACGAGCAGTACTTC
>.|.|11|TRBV29-1|TRBJ1-2
CSVEQQYGYTF
TGCAGCGTTGAACAGCAGTATGGCTACACCTTC
>few|.|15|TRBV20-1|TRBJ2-2
CSARPGTLNTGELFF
TGCAGTGCTAGGCCGGGGACGCTGAACACCGGGGAGCTGTTTTTT
>.|TRBD2|14|TRBV12-3/TRBV12-4|TRBJ2-7
CASSLLRGTYEQYF
TGTGCCAGCAGTTTATTGCGGGGGACCTACGAGCAGTACTTC
>few|.|15|TRBV28|TRBJ2-1
CASSLDRAPYNEQFF
TGTGCCAGCAGTTTGGACCGAGCCCCCTACAATGAGCAGTTCTTC
>.|.|18|TRBV13|TRBJ2-6
CASSLVPGITSGANVLTF
TGTGCCAGCAGCTTAGTCCCGGGGATTACCTCTGGGGCCAACGTCCTGACTTTC
>.|TRBD1|16|TRBV6-6|TRBJ1-3
CASSYQGAGDGNTIYF
TGTGCCAGCAGTTACCAGGGGGCCGGGGATGGAAACACCATATATTTT
>few|.|15|TRBV5-6|TRBJ2-7
CASSLGPGSSYEQYF
TGTGCCAGCAGCTTGGGGCCGGGGAGCTCCTACGAGCAGTACTTC
>.|.|15|TRBV2|TRBJ2-3
CASSYDSKLTDTQYF
TGTGCCAGCAGCTACGACTCAAAACTCACAGATACGCAGTATTTT
>.|TRBD2|17|TRBV7-8|TRBJ2-1
CASSLGWGGRPYNEQFF
TGTGCCAGCAGCTTAGGCTGGGGGGGTCGACCCTACAATGAGCAGTTCTTC
>few|.|15|TRBV5-1|TRBJ2-1
CASSLGALEWGEQFF
TGCGCCAGCAGCTTGGGGGCCTTGGAATGGGGTGAGCAGTTCTTC
>few|.|12|TRBV28|TRBJ2-3
CASGTSTDTQYF
TGTGCCAGCGGAACGAGCACAGATACGCAGTATTTT
>.|TRBD2|16|TRBV7-9|TRBJ2-1
CASSLVVAGAYNEQFF
TGTGCCAGCAGCTTAGTAGTAGCGGGAGCCTACAATGAGCAGTTCTTC
>few|TRBD1|17|TRBV11-2|TRBJ2-1
CASSRYRPGQGTHEQFF
TGTGCCAGCAGCCGCTACCGGCCCGGACAGGGTACCCATGAGCAGTTCTTC
>.|TRBD2|15|TRBV2|TRBJ2-2
CASSPGGGAGGELFF
TGTGCCAGCAGCCCTGGCGGGGGGGCAGGCGGGGAGCTGTTTTTT
>.|TRBD1|15|TRBV28|TRBJ1-5
CASSFPDRKNQPQHF
TGTGCCAGCAGTTTTCCGGACAGGAAGAATCAGCCCCAGCATTTT
>.|.|12|TRBV7-2|TRBJ1-6
CASSLPTYPLHF
TGTGCCAGCAGCTTACCCACATATCCCCTCCACTTT
>.|.|14|TRBV13|TRBJ2-2
CASSPEGATGELFF
TGTGCCAGCAGCCCGGAGGGGGCCACCGGGGAGCTGTTTTTT
>few|.|15|TRBV4-1|TRBJ2-3
CASSQTGENTDTQYF
TGCGCCAGCAGCCAAACGGGGGAGAACACAGATACGCAGTATTTT
>.|TRBD2|19|TRBV4-3|TRBJ2-7
CASNQGLLGLAGVSYEQYF
TGCGCCAGCAACCAAGGTCTTCTCGGGTTAGCGGGAGTCTCCTACGAGCAGTACTTC